What follows are 29 T cell receptor beta chains derived from one specimen sequenced in a study of blood T cell repertoires in COVID-19. The table came from immunoSEQ multiplex PCR; TCRdb's copy has only in-frame clones and leaves some out. Seen here are around 140,000 clones, roughly 86% observed once, and the top ten hold about 1.7%. Sequencing was carried out using peripheral blood. These receptors were collected from a man aged 70 or older with acute or convalescent COVID-19.

The V gene is TRBV14, the J gene TRBJ2-1, with 8 bases aligning to TRBD1. The trim removed 0 bases at V and 8 bases at J, leaving 9 bases unmatched. Germline loops: CDR1 SGHDN, CDR2 FVKESK. CDR3 size: 16 residues. The CDR3 loop reads CASSQDTLTGAHEQFF. In DNA, the CDR3 is TGTGCCAGCAGCCAAGATACATTGACAGGGGCCCATGAGCAGTTCTTC.

The table lists this clone with a count of one. J is TRBJ1-1 and V is TRBV28; 9 bases match TRBD1. CDR3 length: 12 amino acids. Germline-derived CDR1 and CDR2 are MDHEN and SYDVKM. Trimming took 6 bases from V and 9 from J; bases not matched to a gene: 5. The CDR3 DNA follows: TGTGCCAGCAGGGGGACAGGGCGGCAAGCTTTCTTT. Its protein product is CASRGTGRQAFF.

CDR3 protein: CASSPTGLAGGRMQFF. The DNA of the CDR3 is TGTGCCAGCAGCCCGACGGGACTAGCGGGAGGAAGGATGCAGTTCTTC. The chain joins TRBV7-2 to TRBJ2-1, with TRBD2 matching 15 bases. The V segment lost 5 bases and the J segment 12 bases; nucleotides outside the gene matches: 11. The germline V gene encodes CDR1 SGHTA and CDR2 FQGNSA. This CDR3 region has 16 residues.

This chain uses TRBV29-1 with TRBJ2-3, with 7 bases identical to TRBD2. Per the germline V gene, CDR1 is SQVTM and CDR2 is ANQGSEA. The CDR3 has 17 residues. The V gene end was trimmed by 7 bases and the J gene end by 2 bases; junction bases not matched to a gene: 18. The CDR3 spells CSAQRLASGGSTDTQYF. In DNA form, the CDR3 reads TGCAGCGCCCAAAGGTTGGCGTCGGGAGGTTCCACAGATACGCAGTATTTT.

This chain links TRBV11-3 with TRBJ2-2; 9 bases map to TRBD1. With V trimmed by 1 base and J by 7 bases, 4 bases remained unmatched. This CDR3 has 15 amino acids. The germline V gene has CDR1 SGHNT and CDR2 YENEEA. The CDR3 DNA reads as TGTGCCAGCAGCTTAGTGAACAGGGGGCGCGGGGAGCTGTTTTTT. Residues: CASSLVNRGRGELFF.

CDR3 region: CASSVAGTSPYEQYF. The CDR3 nucleotides read TGTGCCAGCAGCGTCGCCGGGACTAGCCCCTACGAGCAGTACTTC. V gene TRBV9 combines with J gene TRBJ2-7; 9 bases line up with TRBD2. The CDR3 has 15 residues. J gave up 2 bases and V 2 bases, and 5 bases lay outside the gene matches. The germline gives CDR1 SGDLS, CDR2 YYNGEE.

This rearrangement joins TRBV7-2 to TRBJ2-7, with 9 positions matching TRBD2. The ends lost 2 bases at V and 3 bases at J; junction bases unmatched: 5. The CDR3 is 15 amino acids. Germline CDR1 SGHTA, CDR2 FQGNSA. CDR3 sequence (DNA): TGTGCCAGCAGCTTAACGCGGGAGGGCCGCTACGAGCAGTACTTC. This sequence encodes CASSLTREGRYEQYF.

V gene TRBV12-5 combines with J gene TRBJ2-7; a weak D match, TRBD1 (6 bases). Between the trimmed V and J ends, which lost 7 bases and 3 bases, there was a span of 13 bases. The CDR3 totals 13 residues. The germline V gene encodes CDR1 LGHNT and CDR2 FRNRAP. The CDR3 nucleotides read TGTGCTAGTGAAATAGGGGGAAACTACGAGCAGTACTTC. Translating gives CASEIGGNYEQYF.

This chain uses TRBV6-5 with TRBJ1-2, with 9 bases matching TRBD1. Losses at the gene ends were 6 bases for V and 5 bases for J; bases not matched to a gene: 1. Per germline, CDR1 MNHEY and CDR2 SVGAGI. The CDR3 consists of 12 residues. In DNA, the CDR3 is TGTGCCAGCAGCGGACAGGGGTATGGCTACACCTTC. Residues: CASSGQGYGYTF.

The gene calls are TRBV18 and TRBJ2-7; D may be TRBD2 (5 bases). Trimming took 2 bases from V and 5 from J, leaving 19 bases between them. The CDR3 is 16 residues long. The germline V gene has CDR1 KGHSH and CDR2 LQKENI. The CDR3 protein is CASSPSRLRDPHEQYF. The CDR3 region has the DNA TGTGCCAGCTCACCAAGTCGGTTGAGGGATCCCCACGAGCAGTACTTC.

V is TRBV6-1 and J is TRBJ2-1; 9 bases are shared with TRBD1. Trimming at V came to 8 bases and at J to 5 bases, leaving 10 bases not matched to a gene. The CDR3 covers 15 residues. The V gene's germline CDR1 is MNHNS and CDR2 SASEGT. The CDR3 sequence: CASSPPGDRDNEQFF. CDR3 coding DNA: TGTGCCAGCTCCCCTCCGGGGGACAGGGACAATGAGCAGTTCTTC.

The V and J genes are TRBV18 and TRBJ2-6, with D unresolved. This CDR3 is 16 amino acids long. V was clipped by 5 bases and J by 0 bases, with 11 bases between them. Germline CDR1 is KGHSH and CDR2 is LQKENI. This chain's CDR3 is CASSSTTNSGANVLTF. The CDR3 DNA is TGTGCCAGCTCATCTACGACAAACTCTGGGGCCAACGTCCTGACTTTC.

The chain links TRBV2 to TRBJ2-2; a weak D match, TRBD2 (6 bases). From germline, CDR1 is SNHLY and CDR2 FYNNEI. There are 13 residues in the CDR3. V lost 7 bases, J lost 5 bases, and 11 bases lay in between. CDR3 DNA: TGTGCCAGCATGGGGGGAGAAACCGGGGAGCTGTTTTTT. This gives the protein CASMGGETGELFF.

V and J are TRBV6-5 and TRBJ1-2, with D unresolved. V was pared by 0 bases and J by 3 bases, with 14 bases between. The V gene's germline CDR1 is MNHEY and CDR2 SVGAGI. This CDR3 contains 16 residues. The CDR3 region has the DNA TGTGCCAGCAGTTACTCTAACGCGGGCGGATACTATGGCTACACCTTC. It translates to CASSYSNAGGYYGYTF.

V and J are TRBV5-1 and TRBJ2-7; 10 positions match TRBD1. The J segment lost 3 bases and the V segment lost 4 bases, leaving 7 bases of the junction unmatched. The CDR3 is 15 residues long. Per the germline V gene, CDR1 is SGHRS and CDR2 is YFSETQ. The CDR3 here is CASSPGGTGDYEQYF. The CDR3 DNA is TGCGCCAGCAGCCCAGGGGGGACAGGGGACTACGAGCAGTACTTC.

The V call is TRBV27, the J call TRBJ1-4; D call uncertain. The V end was cut by 3 bases, the J end by 0 bases, with 8 bases between. CDR3 length: 15 residues. Germline CDR1 reads MNHEY; CDR2 reads SMNVEV (reference sequence). CDR3 region: CASSFALATNEKLFF. The CDR3 coding sequence is TGTGCCAGCAGTTTCGCCCTAGCAACTAATGAAAAACTGTTTTTT.

The rearrangement uses TRBV3-1 (or the pseudogene TRBV3-2) and TRBJ2-7, with 11 bases that match TRBD2. V was pared by 0 bases and J by 1 base, with 11 bases of the junction left unmatched. The CDR3 length is 19 residues. Germline values: CDR1 LGHDT, CDR2 YNNKEL (reference sequence). CDR3 nucleotides: TGTGCCAGCAGCCAAGATGGGGCAAAGGGACTAGCGGAGTCCTACGAGCAGTACTTC. It is translated as CASSQDGAKGLAESYEQYF.

The rearrangement uses TRBV18 and TRBJ2-2; 8 bases fit TRBD1. The CDR3 runs to 16 residues. The germline V gene encodes CDR1 KGHSH and CDR2 LQKENI. V trimming: 5 bases; J trimming: 5 bases; junction bases outside the gene matches: 10. Written as DNA, the CDR3 is TGTGCCAGCTCATCCGGACAGGGCCAAACAACCGGGGAGCTGTTTTTT. This sequence encodes CASSSGQGQTTGELFF.

The CDR3 spells CASSQDKGGWVGNTEAFF. The CDR3 nucleotides read TGCGCCAGCAGCCAAGATAAAGGAGGGTGGGTCGGAAACACTGAAGCTTTCTTT. The V call is TRBV4-1, the J call TRBJ1-1; D remains ambiguous. From germline, CDR1 is MGHRA and CDR2 YSYEKL. Trimming took 0 bases from V and 2 from J, leaving 19 bases between them. The CDR3 spans 18 residues.

V usage is TRBV7-2 and J usage is TRBJ1-6, with 7 bases lining up with TRBD1. CDR1 is SGHTA, CDR2 FQGNSA, per germline. V dropped 5 bases and J dropped 4; count of bases not matched to a gene: 8. CDR3 length: 16 amino acids. The CDR3 region is CASSPGGGPYNSPLHF. CDR3 DNA sequence: TGTGCCAGCAGCCCCGGAGGGGGCCCTTATAATTCACCCCTCCACTTT. Full variable domain (missing parts from reference TRBV7-2 and TRBJ1-6): GAGVSQSPSNKVTEKGKDVELRCDPISGHTALYWYRQSLGQGLEFLIYFQGNSAPDKSGLPSDRFSAERTGGSVSTLTIQRTQQEDSAVYLCASSPGGGPYNSPLHFGNGTRLTVT.

The genes are TRBV10-2 and TRBJ1-6, with a possible D match to TRBD1 (6 bases). CDR3 length equals 14 residues. Trimming removed 2 bases at V and 9 bases at J, with 11 bases between. Germline lookup yields CDR1 WSHSY and CDR2 SAAADI. The CDR3 spells CASSEGGTASPLHF. The CDR3 DNA reads as TGCGCCAGCAGTGAGGGGGGCACGGCTTCACCCCTCCACTTT.

J is TRBJ1-5 and V is TRBV6-1; D not resolved. The CDR3 length is 15 residues. V gave up 2 bases and J gave up 0 bases, with 8 bases separating them. The germline V gene has CDR1 MNHNS and CDR2 SASEGT. The CDR3 bases are TGTGCCAGCAGTGAATCCCCTTATAGCAATCAGCCCCAGCATTTT. Translation gives CASSESPYSNQPQHF.

This rearrangement joins TRBV3-1 (or the pseudogene TRBV3-2) to TRBJ2-1; D gene unclear. Germline CDR1 LGHDT, CDR2 YNNKEL (reference sequence). The CDR3 runs to 13 residues. V shed 1 base and J shed 7 bases, with 8 bases lying between them. CDR3 sequence reads: CASSQGAPNEQFF. The CDR3 coding sequence is TGTGCCAGCAGCCAAGGGGCTCCGAATGAGCAGTTCTTC.

The chain carries TRBV10-3 and TRBJ2-5; 13 bases line up with TRBD2. Germline CDR1 and CDR2: ENHRY and SYGVKD. The length of the CDR3 is 15 residues. V lost 5 bases, J lost 5 bases, and 5 bases stayed unmatched. CDR3 DNA: TGTGCCATCAGTCCAGGACTAGCGGGAGTTGAGACCCAGTACTTC. This sequence encodes CAISPGLAGVETQYF.

The chain couples TRBV2 to TRBJ1-2; maybe TRBD1 (6 bases). Trimming took 11 bases from V and 3 from J, leaving 16 bases between them. Germline V gene sequence: CDR1 SNHLY, CDR2 FYNNEI. The CDR3 has 13 residues. The chain's CDR3 is CAGRDTGYYGYTF. The CDR3 coding sequence is TGTGCCGGACGGGACACGGGCTACTATGGCTACACCTTC.

The sample holds a few counts of this clone. The chain is built from TRBV7-2 and TRBJ2-2; 7 positions match TRBD2. The germline V gene has CDR1 SGHTA and CDR2 FQGNSA. Germline trimming cut 3 bases from V and 3 bases from J; bases unmatched to any gene: 4. The length of the CDR3 is 15 residues. CDR3 residues: CASSFKGRDTGELFF. CDR3 sequence (DNA): TGTGCCAGCAGCTTCAAGGGGAGGGACACCGGGGAGCTGTTTTTT.

This rearrangement joins TRBV7-9 to TRBJ1-4; 9 bases match TRBD1. V lost 5 bases, J lost 8 bases, and 9 bases stayed unmatched. The CDR3 has 15 residues. CDR1 is SEHNR and CDR2 is FQNEAQ in the germline V gene (reference sequence). CDR3 in amino acids: CASSPAGTGYEKLFF. The CDR3 region has the DNA TGTGCCAGCAGCCCGGCCGGGACAGGGTACGAAAAACTGTTTTTT.

The V call is TRBV27, the J call TRBJ2-2; D is perhaps TRBD2 (5 bases). The CDR3 sequence is 15 residues long. The V end was cut by 6 bases, the J end by 6 bases, with 17 bases between. In germline, CDR1 is MNHEY, CDR2 SMNVEV (reference sequence). The CDR3 protein is CASSKAFGEAGELFF. In nucleotides, the CDR3 is TGTGCCAGCAGCAAAGCATTCGGGGAAGCCGGGGAGCTGTTTTTT.

The CDR3: CASSSPTLTSGGSYNEQFF. CDR3 nucleotides: TGCGCCAGCAGCTCGCCCACCTTGACTAGCGGGGGCTCCTACAATGAGCAGTTCTTC. The V gene is TRBV5-1, the J gene TRBJ2-1; 12 positions match TRBD2. The CDR3 spans 19 residues. Germline lookup yields CDR1 SGHRS and CDR2 YFSETQ. With V trimmed by 3 bases and J by 0 bases, 10 bases remained unmatched. Using reference TRBV5-1 and TRBJ2-1 for the parts outside the CDR3, the full variable domain is KAGVTQTPRYLIKTRGQQVTLSCSPISGHRSVSWYQQTPGQGLQFLFEYFSETQRNKGNFPGRFSGRQFSNSRSEMNVSTLELGDSALYLCASSSPTLTSGGSYNEQFFGPGTRLTVL.